One sample yielded the 14 T cell receptor beta chains listed below, sequenced in a study of PD-1 blockade in classical Hodgkin lymphoma. Clones were read by immunoSEQ multiplex PCR, and TCRdb kept only the in-frame ones, dropping some. The sample consists of around 25,000 clones, roughly four fifths of them appearing once. The sample's time point: cycle 4 day 1 (C4D1), after 5 to 7 weeks of nivolumab. In every patient, relapse followed autologous stem cell transplantation, while exposure to brentuximab vedotin differed. The specimen was peripheral blood mononuclear cells (PBMCs), collected before the fourth cycle of nivolumab. The receptors were gathered from a human donor with classical Hodgkin lymphoma.

This chain connects TRBV4-1 to TRBJ2-4; unclear D gene. Germline lookup yields CDR1 MGHRA and CDR2 YSYEKL. The CDR3 spans 17 residues. Trimming stripped 3 bases from V and 0 bases from J, with 15 bases between. The CDR3 DNA follows: TGCGCCAGCAGCCAGGACGTCCAGGCCCTAGCCAAAAACATTCAGTACTTC. Its translation: CASSQDVQALAKNIQYF.

The V call is TRBV4-2, the J call TRBJ1-2; TRBD1 might be the D (6 bases). V dropped 5 bases and J dropped 1 base, with 11 bases sitting between them. CDR1 is LGHNA and CDR2 is YNFKEQ in the germline V gene. The CDR3 has 14 residues. The CDR3 nucleotides are TGTGCCAGCAGCGCCCGGGACAATAACTATGGCTACACCTTC. This codes for CASSARDNNYGYTF.

The V gene is TRBV5-4, the J gene TRBJ2-5, with D perhaps TRBD2 (5 bases). Trimming left V 4 bases short and J 1 base short, with 17 bases between. Germline V lookup: CDR1 SGHNT, CDR2 YYREEE (reference sequence). This CDR3 spans 16 amino acids. Here the CDR3 DNA reads TGTGCCAGCAGCCCCGGGTTAGCGAGAGCCCAAGAGACCCAGTACTTC. It yields the protein CASSPGLARAQETQYF.

The rearrangement uses TRBV9 and TRBJ1-1; D unclear. Trimming took 0 bases from V and 5 from J, leaving 11 bases between them. Germline-derived CDR1 and CDR2 are SGDLS and YYNGEE. This CDR3 contains 14 residues. The CDR3 region is CASSVAGSWTEAFF. The CDR3 DNA reads TGTGCCAGCAGCGTAGCCGGGAGCTGGACTGAAGCTTTCTTT.

V and J are TRBV29-1 and TRBJ1-2; D uncertain. Germline V lookup: CDR1 SQVTM, CDR2 ANQGSEA. The CDR3 totals 11 residues. Trimming took off 6 bases at V and 1 base at J, with 6 bases between the two ends. Here the CDR3 DNA reads TGCAGCGTAGGGATTAACTATGGCTACACCTTC. Residues: CSVGINYGYTF.

V is TRBV6-5 and J is TRBJ1-3; D remains unclear. CDR1 and CDR2 (germline): MNHEY, SVGAGI. Trimming took off 2 bases at V and 0 bases at J, with 5 bases between the two ends. CDR3 length: 14 amino acids. As DNA, the CDR3 is TGTGCCAGCAGTTACGGATTCTCTGGAAACACCATATATTTT. Encoded protein: CASSYGFSGNTIYF.

The CDR3 reads CASSLRGRAPSTYNEQFF. The CDR3 bases are TGTGCCAGCAGCTTACGGGGGAGGGCCCCCTCAACATACAATGAGCAGTTCTTC. The V and J genes are TRBV7-9 and TRBJ2-1; 7 nucleotides match TRBD2. V was pared by 2 bases and J by 4 bases, with 14 bases of the junction left unmatched. The CDR3 runs 18 residues. CDR1 SEHNR and CDR2 FQNEAQ come from the germline V gene (reference sequence).

The V and J genes are TRBV6-5 and TRBJ1-5, with D possibly matching TRBD1 (5 bases). The CDR3 length is 15 residues. Trimming cost V 6 bases and J 3 bases, with 15 bases left between them. The V gene's germline CDR1 is MNHEY and CDR2 SVGAGI. CDR3 nucleotide sequence: TGTGCCAGCAGCCCCACCGGGACTTTCAATCAGCCCCAGCATTTT. It encodes CASSPTGTFNQPQHF.

This clone appeared a single time. J is TRBJ1-1 and V is TRBV30; D is unclear. The germline V gene has CDR1 GTSNPN and CDR2 SVGIG (reference sequence). The CDR3 extends over 11 amino acids. The germline V and J ends were trimmed by 5 bases and 4 bases, with 8 bases remaining between them. CDR3 sequence: CAWGETTEAFF. As DNA, the CDR3 is TGTGCCTGGGGGGAGACCACTGAAGCTTTCTTT.

V is TRBV30 and J is TRBJ1-2; 9 positions agree with TRBD1. The CDR3 extends over 14 amino acids. V shed 2 bases and J 4 bases; nucleotides not matched to a gene: 5. Per germline, CDR1 GTSNPN and CDR2 SVGIG (reference sequence). The CDR3 loop is CAWSFLDRGYGYTF. In DNA, the CDR3 is TGTGCCTGGAGTTTTCTGGACAGGGGCTATGGCTACACCTTC.

The V gene is TRBV6-1, the J gene TRBJ1-1, with TRBD1 as a possible D gene (5 bases). Germline V gene lookup returns CDR1 MNHNS and CDR2 SASEGT. V lost 6 bases and J 4 bases, leaving 15 bases between the germline ends. CDR3 length equals 14 residues. CDR3 sequence (DNA): TGTGCCAGCAGCGAGTGGGGGGTTGTCACTGAAGCTTTCTTT. It specifies CASSEWGVVTEAFF.

The V call is TRBV4-1, the J call TRBJ1-5, with TRBD1 as a possible D gene (6 bases). Looked up from germline, CDR1 is MGHRA and CDR2 is YSYEKL. This CDR3 comprises 17 residues. V lost 1 base, J lost 0 bases, and 13 bases lay in between. The CDR3 is CASSQGRWDNSNQPQHF. In DNA form, the CDR3 reads TGCGCCAGCAGCCAAGGACGATGGGACAATAGCAATCAGCCCCAGCATTTT.

The genes are TRBV5-1 and TRBJ2-3; 8 positions agree with TRBD2. This CDR3 has 16 amino acids. Germline CDR1 is SGHRS and CDR2 is YFSETQ. V gave up 0 bases and J gave up 8 bases; unmatched junction bases: 11. CDR3 nucleotides: TGCGCCAGCAGCTTGGCGCCGGGAGGGCCTTCGGGTACGCAGTATTTT. Translating gives CASSLAPGGPSGTQYF. Combining the CDR3 with reference TRBV5-1 and TRBJ2-3 gives the whole variable domain KAGVTQTPRYLIKTRGQQVTLSCSPISGHRSVSWYQQTPGQGLQFLFEYFSETQRNKGNFPGRFSGRQFSNSRSEMNVSTLELGDSALYLCASSLAPGGPSGTQYFGPGTRLTVL.

The chain has TRBV6-1 and TRBJ2-3; D call uncertain. With 7 bases removed from V and 2 bases from J, the gap between germline ends came to 13 bases. The CDR3 consists of 14 residues. Germline V gene data show CDR1 as MNHNS and CDR2 as SASEGT. Here the CDR3 reads CASIPGFFTDTQYF. As DNA, the CDR3 is TGTGCCAGCATTCCCGGGTTCTTCACAGATACGCAGTATTTT.